What follows is one T cell receptor (beta chain) and its context. From germline, CDR1 is MNHEY and CDR2 SMNVEV (reference sequence). This CDR3 has 13 amino acids. The V segment lost 5 bases and the J segment 9 bases; nucleotides outside the gene matches: 5. In the original workflow: Estimates of nucleated cell counts were drawn from the amplification of reference gene primers. Clones were read by immunoSEQ multiplex PCR, and TCRdb kept only the in-frame ones, dropping some. Clonal size and the V and J genes are those of that table, whereas D and trimming came from the DNA. The table lists 150,000 to 200,000 clones, less than 90% of them singletons. The sample originates from a study of blood T cell repertoires in COVID-19. About the research overall: Italy, Spain and the United States were the sources of the convalescent and acute COVID-19 samples. The analysed material was cDNA or gDNA that came from T cells, B-cell-depleted T cells, or PBMCs.

Sequenced input: peripheral blood. The V call is TRBV27, the J call TRBJ1-5; TRBD1 aligns across 9 bases. The clonotype originates from a man between 65 and 85 years old with active or convalescent COVID-19. CDR3: CASSTMTGGPQHF. The CDR3 nucleotides read TGTGCCAGCAGTACAATGACAGGGGGGCCCCAGCATTTT.